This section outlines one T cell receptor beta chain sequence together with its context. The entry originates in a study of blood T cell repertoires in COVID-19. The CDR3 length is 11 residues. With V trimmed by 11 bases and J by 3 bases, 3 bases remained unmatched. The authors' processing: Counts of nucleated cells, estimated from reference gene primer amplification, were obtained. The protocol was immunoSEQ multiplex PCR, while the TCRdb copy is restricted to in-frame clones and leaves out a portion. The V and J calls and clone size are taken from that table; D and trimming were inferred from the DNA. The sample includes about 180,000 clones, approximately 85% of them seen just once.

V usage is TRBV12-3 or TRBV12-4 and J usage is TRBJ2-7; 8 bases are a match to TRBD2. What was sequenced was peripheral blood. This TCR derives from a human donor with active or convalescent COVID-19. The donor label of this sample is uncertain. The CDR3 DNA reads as TGTGCCTGCGGGAGGTTCTACGAGCAGTACTTC. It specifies CACGRFYEQYF.